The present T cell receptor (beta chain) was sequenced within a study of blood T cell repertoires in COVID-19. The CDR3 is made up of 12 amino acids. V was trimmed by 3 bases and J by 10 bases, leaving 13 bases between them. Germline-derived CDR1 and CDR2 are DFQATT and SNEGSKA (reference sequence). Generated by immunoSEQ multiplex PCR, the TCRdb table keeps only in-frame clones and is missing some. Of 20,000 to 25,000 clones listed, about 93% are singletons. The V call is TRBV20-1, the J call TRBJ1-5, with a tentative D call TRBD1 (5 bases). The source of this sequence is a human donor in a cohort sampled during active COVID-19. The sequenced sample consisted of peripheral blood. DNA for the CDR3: TGCAGTGCTAGTGGCCAAGGGGTACCCCAGCATTTT. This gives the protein CSASGQGVPQHF.